A selection of T cell receptor beta chains follows, all from one sample in a study of early T cells in non-severe SARS-CoV-2 infection. TCRdb called the 5' RACE reads again in MiXCR, with one record for every CDR3 protein. The sample carries around 83,000 distinct CDR3 sequences, approximately 12% recorded once. Sequenced material: whole blood, taken at baseline. Every receptor here comes from an adult who was a healthcare worker with PCR-confirmed SARS-CoV-2 infection or an uninfected control (not recorded which). Both conserved end residues are part of each CDR3. The D gene is left open where the match is weak. Size is stated for part of the rows, as once, few or many counts, or as a class when the clone is expanded.

>few|TRBJ1-3|TRBV12-3/TRBV12-4|TRBD1
CASSAHRGYSGNTIYF
TGTGCCAGCAGCGCCCACAGGGGGTACTCTGGAAACACCATATATTTT
>few|TRBJ2-3|TRBV3-1|-
CASSRRIFGGPMTTQYF
TGTGCCAGCAGCCGCAGAATCTTCGGGGGGCCCATGACTACGCAGTATTTT
>many|TRBJ1-5|TRBV28|-
CASSLNQPQHF
TGTGCCAGCAGCCTGAATCAGCCCCAGCATTTT
>many|TRBJ1-4|TRBV11-2|TRBD1
CASSIRQGLGEKLFF
TGTGCCAGCAGCATCAGACAGGGTTTAGGTGAAAAACTGTTTTTT
>few|TRBJ1-2|TRBV5-1|-
CASSLTASYGYTF
TGCGCCAGCAGCTTGACAGCTTCCTATGGCTACACCTTC
>few|TRBJ1-2|TRBV27|-
CASSPQPKYGYTF
TGTGCCAGCAGCCCCCAGCCAAAATATGGCTACACCTTC
>-|TRBJ1-1|TRBV20-1|-
CSARDQGGTEAFF
TGCAGTGCTAGAGATCAAGGAGGTACTGAAGCTTTCTTT
>many|TRBJ1-3|TRBV7-6|-
CASSYAGARGRNTIYF
TGTGCCAGCAGCTACGCCGGGGCCCGAGGTAGAAACACCATATATTTT
>many|TRBJ1-1|TRBV30|-
CAWSVRPSTEAFF
TGTGCCTGGAGTGTAAGGCCCTCCACTGAAGCTTTCTTT
>few|TRBJ1-2|TRBV10-1|-
CASSEEGTYGYTF
TGCGCCAGCAGTGAAGAGGGCACCTATGGCTACACCTTC
>-|TRBJ2-7|TRBV28|-
CASRPGFWDSYEQYF
TGTGCCAGCAGGCCGGGATTTTGGGACTCCTACGAGCAGTACTTC
>-|TRBJ1-1|TRBV12-3/TRBV12-4|-
CASSPLGRGNTEAFF
TGTGCCAGCAGCCCTCTGGGCAGGGGGAACACTGAAGCTTTCTTT
>-|TRBJ2-7|TRBV11-2|TRBD1
CASSSGRRDRVHEQYF
TGTGCCAGCAGTTCCGGGCGCCGGGACAGGGTCCACGAGCAGTACTTC
>many|TRBJ2-7|TRBV12-3/TRBV12-4|-
CASSLVSEQYF
TGTGCCAGCAGTTTGGTATCCGAGCAGTACTTC
>once|TRBJ2-7|TRBV27|-
CASRGRDSYEQYF
TGTGCCAGCAGAGGCAGGGATTCCTACGAGCAGTACTTC
>few|TRBJ1-6|TRBV2|-
CASSESEGNNSPLHF
TGTGCCAGCAGTGAATCGGAGGGTAATAATTCACCCCTCCACTTT
>-|TRBJ2-2|TRBV7-2|TRBD2
CASSTGLAGLTGELFF
TGTGCCAGCAGCACGGGACTAGCGGGACTCACCGGGGAGCTGTTTTTT
>-|TRBJ1-2|TRBV4-1|-
CASSQDLDRSGGYTF
TGCGCCAGCAGCCAAGATTTGGACAGATCAGGGGGCTACACCTTC
>-|TRBJ2-2|TRBV19|-
CASSSGNSPAEELFF
TGTGCCAGTAGTTCGGGGAACAGCCCGGCGGAGGAGCTGTTTTTT
>medium-sized|TRBJ2-3|TRBV7-2|-
CASSLSAGTDTQYF
TGTGCCAGCAGCTTGAGTGCGGGGACAGATACGCAGTATTTT
>few|TRBJ2-5|TRBV28|-
CAIGAPRIDWQETQYF
TGTGCCATCGGGGCGCCTCGGATAGATTGGCAAGAGACCCAGTACTTC
>-|TRBJ1-1|TRBV3-1|-
CASSPLAPMNTEAFF
TGTGCCAGCAGCCCCCTTGCCCCGATGAACACTGAAGCTTTCTTT
>-|TRBJ1-2|TRBV4-1|-
CASSQPLLPPRHSNYGYTF
TGCGCCAGCAGCCAACCTCTCCTTCCCCCGAGACACTCTAACTATGGCTACACCTTC
>-|TRBJ2-7|TRBV20-1|TRBD1
CSARDRRQGMSYEQYF
TGCAGTGCTAGAGATAGGAGACAGGGGATGTCCTACGAGCAGTACTTC
>many|TRBJ1-5|TRBV12-3/TRBV12-4|-
CASSARQNSNQPQHF
TGTGCCAGCAGCGCTAGACAGAATAGCAATCAGCCCCAGCATTTT
>-|TRBJ1-2|TRBV24-1|-
CATSDPRTPNYGYTF
TGTGCCACCAGTGATCCCCGGACACCCAACTATGGCTACACCTTC
>-|TRBJ2-1|TRBV7-3|TRBD2
CASSLQGLAGHNEQFF
TGTGCCAGCAGCTTACAGGGACTAGCGGGTCACAATGAGCAGTTCTTC